Presented here are 2 T cell receptor beta chains from one specimen sequenced in a study of CD8 T cells in Susac syndrome. Reverse transcription used about 0.45 to 1 ug RNA and random hexamers. MiXCR was run by TCRdb on the immunoSEQ multiplex PCR reads, yielding one entry per CDR3 protein. The data contain some 260,000 distinct CDR3 sequences, about 85% of them singletons. Material for sequencing was CD8+ T cells from PBMCs. The receptor source for this set is a human donor with multiple sclerosis.

The chain has TRBV12-3 or TRBV12-4 and TRBJ1-4; 8 bases align to TRBD1. Trimming cost V 5 bases and J 3 bases; bases outside gene matches: 5. This CDR3 is built from 15 residues. The CDR3 DNA sequence: TGTGCCAGCAGTGGCGGACAGGGTCCTAATGAAAAACTGTTTTTT. Translated: CASSGGQGPNEKLFF.

This chain connects TRBV25-1 to TRBJ1-5; D is unresolved. Germline lookup yields CDR1 MGHDK and CDR2 SYGVNS. V lost 3 bases and J lost 0, with 6 bases in between. The CDR3 totals 14 residues. The CDR3 DNA reads as TGTGCCAGCAGTGAGGTCCATAGCAATCAGCCCCAGCATTTT. Translating gives CASSEVHSNQPQHF.